This T cell receptor beta chain appears in the sequencing data of a study of siplizumab effects on memory and regulatory T cells. General observations from the study: Mappable CD4+ clones that were alloreactive averaged approximately 70% Treg-derived with siplizumab versus around 25% in controls.

TCRdb keeps only in-frame clones here, not all; method: immunoSEQ multiplex PCR. The table has tens of thousands of clones, 75% to 90% seen once. With regard to this clone: Its antigen is unidentified.

Per the germline V gene, CDR1 is MNHNY and CDR2 is SVGAGI (reference sequence). The germline V and J ends were trimmed by 6 bases and 7 bases, with 13 bases remaining between them. The CDR3 extends over 12 amino acids. The sequence derives from a human donor in good health. Input material: memory CD4+ T cells sorted from blood. This sequence joins TRBV6-6 and TRBJ2-7, with a weak D call TRBD1 (6 bases). CDR3 bases: TGTGCCAGCAGAAAACAGGGATGGGAGCAGTACTTC. Translation gives CASRKQGWEQYF.